Listed below are T cell receptor beta chains from one sample, sequenced in a study of shared clonotypes between healthy human individuals. Only in-frame clones appear in the TCRdb table, and some are missing; sequencing was by immunoSEQ multiplex PCR. The sample carries hundreds of thousands of clones, roughly 70% recorded once. The sample was memory CD4+ T cells sorted from blood. The receptors were gathered from a man aged 30 to 39 in good health. Both conserved end residues are part of each CDR3. The order of the fields is J gene, clone size, D gene, V gene, CDR3 protein, CDR3 DNA. The D gene is left open where the match is weak. A row's size may be missing; if present it is once, few, many or a size class.

J: TRBJ2-2; size: once; D: -; V: TRBV11-2; CDR3: CASSLSTITGELFF; DNA: TGTGCCAGCAGCTTGTCGACGATCACCGGGGAGCTGTTTTTT
J: TRBJ2-1; size: -; D: TRBD2; V: TRBV5-1; CDR3: CASSLLTSGSSYNEQFF; DNA: TGCGCCAGCAGCTTGTTGACTAGCGGTAGCTCCTACAATGAGCAGTTCTTC
J: TRBJ2-7; size: once; D: -; V: TRBV5-6; CDR3: CASSLLVLGSGGQQYF; DNA: TGTGCCAGCAGCTTGTTGGTACTAGGTTCTGGGGGCCAGCAGTACTTC
J: TRBJ2-1; size: -; D: TRBD2; V: TRBV27; CDR3: CASSSLAGGPNNEQFF; DNA: TGTGCCAGCAGTTCTTTAGCGGGAGGGCCGAACAATGAGCAGTTCTTC
J: TRBJ2-3; size: few; D: TRBD1; V: TRBV4-3; CDR3: CASKMGQGGTDTQYF; DNA: TGCGCCAGTAAGATGGGACAGGGGGGCACAGATACGCAGTATTTT
J: TRBJ1-4; size: few; D: -; V: TRBV4-1; CDR3: CASSQVGSTNEKLFF; DNA: TGCGCCAGCAGCCAAGTTGGCTCAACTAATGAAAAACTGTTTTTT
J: TRBJ2-2; size: few; D: TRBD1; V: TRBV6-5; CDR3: CASSKRTGDTGELFF; DNA: TGTGCCAGCAGTAAAAGGACAGGGGACACCGGGGAGCTGTTTTTT
J: TRBJ2-5; size: -; D: TRBD2; V: TRBV5-1; CDR3: CASSLFASGVETQYF; DNA: TGCGCCAGCAGCTTATTCGCTAGCGGCGTGGAGACCCAGTACTTC
J: TRBJ2-3; size: -; D: TRBD2; V: TRBV5-1; CDR3: CASSSGLAAFTDTQYF; DNA: TGCGCCAGCAGCTCAGGACTAGCGGCCTTTACAGATACGCAGTATTTT
J: TRBJ2-2; size: -; D: TRBD2; V: TRBV5-4; CDR3: CASSLGLAVNTGELFF; DNA: TGTGCCAGCAGCTTGGGGCTAGCGGTGAACACCGGGGAGCTGTTTTTT
J: TRBJ1-1; size: -; D: -; V: TRBV6-5; CDR3: CASSYAHRNTEAFF; DNA: TGTGCCAGCAGTTACGCCCACAGGAACACTGAAGCTTTCTTT
J: TRBJ1-2; size: many; D: TRBD1; V: TRBV7-2; CDR3: CASSQKAGGRGYTF; DNA: TGTGCCAGCAGCCAGAAGGCAGGGGGTCGGGGCTACACCTTC
J: TRBJ1-5; size: few; D: -; V: TRBV2; CDR3: CASSAHGVENQPQHF; DNA: TGTGCCAGCAGTGCCCACGGGGTAGAGAATCAGCCCCAGCATTTT
J: TRBJ2-7; size: -; D: -; V: TRBV29-1; CDR3: CSASVGLHEQYF; DNA: TGCAGCGCGTCCGTGGGGCTACACGAGCAGTACTTC
J: TRBJ2-3; size: -; D: TRBD1; V: TRBV2; CDR3: CASKGTGGSDTQYF; DNA: TGTGCCAGCAAAGGGACAGGGGGCTCAGATACGCAGTATTTT
J: TRBJ2-5; size: -; D: TRBD1; V: TRBV29-1; CDR3: CSVERGQGYGETQYF; DNA: TGCAGCGTTGAACGGGGACAGGGGTACGGAGAGACCCAGTACTTC
J: TRBJ2-3; size: -; D: -; V: TRBV28; CDR3: CASSFAPQGPQYF; DNA: TGTGCCAGCAGTTTTGCCCCGCAGGGGCCGCAGTATTTT
J: TRBJ2-5; size: -; D: -; V: TRBV5-1; CDR3: CASSLGPAGGETQYF; DNA: TGCGCCAGCAGCCTGGGACCCGCAGGAGGGGAGACCCAGTACTTC
J: TRBJ1-1; size: once; D: -; V: TRBV9; CDR3: CASSVVVRGEAFF; DNA: TGTGCCAGCAGCGTAGTAGTGCGGGGTGAAGCTTTCTTT
J: TRBJ1-1; size: -; D: -; V: TRBV18; CDR3: CASSPFSGRDTEAFF; DNA: TGTGCCAGCTCACCTTTTTCTGGGCGGGACACTGAAGCTTTCTTT
J: TRBJ2-7; size: -; D: TRBD1; V: TRBV27; CDR3: CASSPDRSYEQYF; DNA: TGTGCCAGCAGCCCGGACAGGAGCTACGAGCAGTACTTC
J: TRBJ2-7; size: -; D: -; V: TRBV11-2; CDR3: CASSLVRANEQYF; DNA: TGTGCCAGCAGCTTGGTCAGGGCTAACGAGCAGTACTTC
J: TRBJ2-7; size: -; D: -; V: TRBV27; CDR3: CASSVRGEPPWVGAYEQYF; DNA: TGTGCCAGCAGCGTCAGGGGGGAACCACCCTGGGTCGGAGCCTACGAGCAGTACTTC
J: TRBJ1-2; size: many; D: -; V: TRBV18; CDR3: CASSPEADLYGYTF; DNA: TGTGCCAGCTCCCCAGAGGCAGACCTCTATGGCTACACCTTC
J: TRBJ1-1; size: few; D: -; V: TRBV6-5; CDR3: CASSYSRGAVAFF; DNA: TGTGCCAGCAGTTACTCGCGTGGGGCTGTAGCTTTCTTT
J: TRBJ1-2; size: -; D: -; V: TRBV27; CDR3: CASSFSNSGGPNYGYTF; DNA: TGTGCCAGCAGTTTCAGTAACAGCGGGGGACCTAACTATGGCTACACCTTC
J: TRBJ2-3; size: -; D: -; V: TRBV19; CDR3: CASSRDLLTDTQYF; DNA: TGTGCCAGTAGTAGGGACCTCCTCACAGATACGCAGTATTTT
J: TRBJ2-1; size: -; D: TRBD2; V: TRBV19; CDR3: CASSIVAGGRNEQFF; DNA: TGTGCCAGTAGTATTGTAGCGGGAGGGCGGAATGAGCAGTTCTTC
J: TRBJ2-7; size: -; D: -; V: TRBV27; CDR3: CASSLGRREYEQYF; DNA: TGTGCCAGCAGTTTGGGCAGGCGAGAGTACGAGCAGTACTTC
J: TRBJ2-1; size: once; D: TRBD1; V: TRBV6-6; CDR3: CASSYPPRGSHNEQFF; DNA: TGTGCCAGCAGTTACCCGCCCAGGGGGAGTCACAATGAGCAGTTCTTC
J: TRBJ2-3; size: -; D: TRBD2; V: TRBV6-4; CDR3: CASGETSGSTDTQYF; DNA: TGTGCCAGCGGGGAGACTAGCGGGAGCACAGATACGCAGTATTTT
J: TRBJ2-3; size: -; D: -; V: TRBV5-1; CDR3: CASRSPSESPDTQYF; DNA: TGCGCCAGCAGATCCCCTAGCGAATCTCCAGATACGCAGTATTTT
J: TRBJ2-7; size: -; D: -; V: TRBV2; CDR3: CASSVAAYEQYF; DNA: TGTGCCAGCAGTGTCGCCGCCTACGAGCAGTACTTC
J: TRBJ2-5; size: few; D: -; V: TRBV13; CDR3: CASSARQGGQETQYF; DNA: TGTGCCAGCAGCGCCCGACAGGGAGGACAAGAGACCCAGTACTTC
J: TRBJ1-2; size: -; D: -; V: TRBV28; CDR3: CASAAVNYGYTF; DNA: TGTGCCAGCGCGGCGGTAAACTATGGCTACACCTTC
J: TRBJ2-6; size: -; D: TRBD1; V: TRBV19; CDR3: CASSTIPGQGGYSGANVLTF; DNA: TGTGCCAGTAGTACCATTCCTGGACAGGGTGGTTACTCTGGGGCCAACGTCCTGACTTTC
J: TRBJ2-3; size: -; D: TRBD1; V: TRBV28; CDR3: CASSATGQGTDTQYF; DNA: TGTGCCAGCAGTGCCACGGGACAGGGTACAGATACGCAGTATTTT
J: TRBJ1-2; size: -; D: -; V: TRBV5-6; CDR3: CASSPDWGLHGYTF; DNA: TGTGCCAGCAGCCCCGATTGGGGGCTCCATGGCTACACCTTC
J: TRBJ1-2; size: many; D: -; V: TRBV6-1; CDR3: CASSGQIGNYGYTF; DNA: TGTGCCAGCAGTGGACAGATTGGGAACTATGGCTACACCTTC
J: TRBJ1-1; size: once; D: TRBD1; V: TRBV27; CDR3: CASRGQPSNTEAFF; DNA: TGTGCCAGCAGGGGACAGCCCTCGAACACTGAAGCTTTCTTT
J: TRBJ2-5; size: -; D: TRBD1; V: TRBV2; CDR3: CASSLGTEETQYF; DNA: TGTGCCAGCAGTCTTGGGACAGAAGAGACCCAGTACTTC
J: TRBJ2-7; size: -; D: TRBD2; V: TRBV5-4; CDR3: CASRGAAGGPEQYF; DNA: TGTGCCAGCAGGGGCGCGGCGGGAGGGCCTGAGCAGTACTTC
J: TRBJ2-7; size: -; D: -; V: TRBV20-1; CDR3: CSAPLGIEQYF; DNA: TGCAGTGCCCCCCTCGGAATTGAGCAGTACTTC
J: TRBJ1-2; size: -; D: -; V: TRBV5-1; CDR3: CASWTLGYTF; DNA: TGCGCCAGCTGGACGTTAGGCTACACCTTC
J: TRBJ2-2; size: -; D: TRBD1; V: TRBV19; CDR3: CASRTGQGPQLYTGELFF; DNA: TGTGCCAGTAGAACCGGACAGGGCCCCCAATTGTACACCGGGGAGCTGTTTTTT
J: TRBJ1-2; size: -; D: -; V: TRBV6-1; CDR3: CASSESGKWSGYTF; DNA: TGTGCCAGCAGTGAGTCAGGGAAGTGGAGTGGCTACACCTTC
J: TRBJ2-5; size: -; D: -; V: TRBV5-6; CDR3: CASSWGPPQPETQYF; DNA: TGTGCCAGCAGCTGGGGACCGCCCCAACCAGAGACCCAGTACTTC
J: TRBJ2-7; size: once; D: TRBD2; V: TRBV5-4; CDR3: CASSLVVAGSYEQYF; DNA: TGTGCCAGCAGCTTGGTAGTAGCGGGATCCTACGAGCAGTACTTC
J: TRBJ2-7; size: -; D: TRBD1; V: TRBV7-2; CDR3: CASTQSGTGSYEQYF; DNA: TGTGCCAGCACCCAAAGTGGGACAGGGTCCTACGAGCAGTACTTC
J: TRBJ2-2; size: -; D: TRBD2; V: TRBV13; CDR3: CASKGLAARGNTGELFF; DNA: TGTGCCAGCAAGGGGCTAGCGGCAAGGGGGAACACCGGGGAGCTGTTTTTT
J: TRBJ2-3; size: few; D: TRBD1; V: TRBV29-1; CDR3: CSVLTGTGISDTQYF; DNA: TGCAGCGTTTTAACCGGGACAGGCATCTCAGATACGCAGTATTTT
J: TRBJ2-7; size: -; D: -; V: TRBV27; CDR3: CASSFSPGMTYEQYF; DNA: TGTGCCAGCAGTTTCAGTCCAGGTATGACGTACGAGCAGTACTTC
J: TRBJ1-1; size: -; D: -; V: TRBV18; CDR3: CASSASGANEAFF; DNA: TGTGCCAGCTCAGCTTCAGGAGCGAATGAAGCTTTCTTT
J: TRBJ1-5; size: -; D: -; V: TRBV6-1; CDR3: CASCFGGDQPQHF; DNA: TGTGCCAGCTGCTTCGGGGGAGATCAGCCCCAGCATTTT